A few counts support the clone carrying this T cell receptor beta chain. Its antigen is as yet unknown. The CDR3 consists of 16 residues. V lost 6 bases and J lost 0, with 16 bases in between. Germline values: CDR1 SEHNR, CDR2 FQNEAQ (reference sequence). This entry is derived from a study of cytomegalovirus exposure and HLA in healthy donors. It was with 60 Vbeta and 13 Jbeta primers that the PCR ran. Using immunoSEQ multiplex PCR, the repertoire was profiled, and TCRdb retains in-frame clones only, with some absent. The sample yields more than 95,000 clones, around 10% seen once. The study's findings and limits: Per a later analysis, about 15,000 TCR beta sequences showed association with HLA alleles at 0.05 false discovery rate. The authors later found TCR association rates varying by HLA locus, with DRB1 most and HLA-C fewest. Some TCR beta chains (over 150 of them) were listed as cytomegalovirus-associated.

This sequence originates from a man aged 35 to 55 in good health and CMV-seropositive. The material sequenced was PBMCs. The rearrangement uses TRBV7-9 and TRBJ2-3; D is possibly TRBD1 (6 bases). CDR3 region: CASSPGTTMSTDTQYF. DNA of the CDR3: TGTGCCAGCAGTCCCGGGACAACGATGAGCACAGATACGCAGTATTTT.